Listed below are T cell receptor beta chains from one sample, sequenced in a study of T cell responses to AZD1222 COVID-19 vaccine. TCRdb keeps only in-frame clones here, not all; method: immunoSEQ multiplex PCR. The repertoire holds 100,000 to 150,000 clones, with about nine tenths as singletons. Material: peripheral blood, obtained on day 0 of AZD1222 vaccination. These receptors were collected from an adult in good health. Each CDR3 is given with its conserved first and last residue. Fields, in order: clone size, V gene, J gene, D gene, CDR3 DNA, CDR3 protein. D genes are given only for firm matches. Some rows mark clone size as missing; the rest say once, few, many or name a class of expanded clone.

.	TRBV9	TRBJ2-1	TRBD2	TGTGCCAGCAGCGCTCCGGGACTAGCGGGCCATGAGCAGTTCTTC	CASSAPGLAGHEQFF
.	TRBV24-1	TRBJ1-2	.	TGTGCCACCAGTGAAGATGCGTATGGCTACACCTTC	CATSEDAYGYTF
.	TRBV6-5	TRBJ2-2	.	TGTGCCAGCAGTTACACCTTCAGCGGGGAGCTGTTTTTT	CASSYTFSGELFF
once	TRBV18	TRBJ2-7	.	TGTGCCAGCTCACCACTCCCGGGGAGGTTCAACGAGCAGTACTTC	CASSPLPGRFNEQYF
.	TRBV4-3	TRBJ2-1	.	TGCGCCAGCAGCCAAGTAGGGGGAGGGACCTACAATGAGCAGTTCTTC	CASSQVGGGTYNEQFF
once	TRBV27	TRBJ1-2	.	TGTGCCAGCAGTACCACAGGGTCTGATGGCTACACCTTC	CASSTTGSDGYTF
.	TRBV7-9	TRBJ2-5	TRBD2	TGTGCCACCGCCGGGACTAGCGGGGCTCAAGAGACCCAGTACTTC	CATAGTSGAQETQYF
.	TRBV11-2	TRBJ1-1	.	TGTGCCAGCAGCTTATACGGGGCTTGGAACACTGAAGCTTTCTTT	CASSLYGAWNTEAFF
.	TRBV5-8	TRBJ2-2	.	TGTGCCAGCAGCTTGCTACAGATCACCGGGGAGCTGTTTTTT	CASSLLQITGELFF
.	TRBV19	TRBJ2-6	.	TGTGCCAGTAGTTCCGCCTCTGGGGCCAACGTCCTGACTTTC	CASSSASGANVLTF
.	TRBV5-8	TRBJ1-5	.	TGTGCCAGCAGCTTGTATGCTAGCAATCAGCCCCAGCATTTT	CASSLYASNQPQHF
.	TRBV19	TRBJ2-3	TRBD2	TGTGCCAGTAGGCCGGCGGGAGGCCGCGGCCCCCAATTCACAGATACGCAGTATTTT	CASRPAGGRGPQFTDTQYF
few	TRBV9	TRBJ1-6	TRBD1	TGTGCCAGCAGCGTAGGTGGACAGGGTGGTTCACCCCTCCACTTT	CASSVGGQGGSPLHF
.	TRBV18	TRBJ1-1	TRBD1	TGTGCCAGCTCACTCAACTCACAGGGGGCGAACACTGAAGCTTTCTTT	CASSLNSQGANTEAFF
once	TRBV28	TRBJ2-7	.	TGTGCCAGCAGCTCGGCCGAAGCCGGGTCCTACGAGCAGTACTTC	CASSSAEAGSYEQYF
.	TRBV10-3	TRBJ1-2	.	TGTGCCATCAGTGAGTCGCACAGGGCGGGAAGCGGCTACACCTTC	CAISESHRAGSGYTF
.	TRBV6-6	TRBJ1-1	.	TGTGCCAGCAACCCCAGGAACACTGAAGCTTTCTTT	CASNPRNTEAFF
.	TRBV6-5	TRBJ1-1	.	TGTGCCAGCAGAGAGGACCGGGCCGGGGATTTCTTT	CASREDRAGDFF
.	TRBV7-9	TRBJ1-1	.	TGTGCCAGCAGCTTAGAGGGGGTAGGCACTGAAGCTTTCTTT	CASSLEGVGTEAFF
.	TRBV12-3/TRBV12-4	TRBJ2-1	TRBD1	TGTGCCAGCCTCAGGGGGCGCAATGAGCAGTTCTTC	CASLRGRNEQFF
.	TRBV6-5	TRBJ1-3	.	TGTGCCAGCAGTTACTCAGGGGCCGTCGGAAACACCATATATTTT	CASSYSGAVGNTIYF
.	TRBV6-2/TRBV6-3	TRBJ2-1	.	TGTGCCAGCAGTTACAGCCGGGTGTCCCTAGCTGAGCAGTTCTTC	CASSYSRVSLAEQFF
.	TRBV29-1	TRBJ2-1	.	TGCAGCGTAGGCATGAACTCAGACAATGAGCAGTTCTTC	CSVGMNSDNEQFF
.	TRBV19	TRBJ2-6	.	TGTGCCAGTAGAAAGGAGGCGTTTGGGGTCAACGTCCTGACTTTC	CASRKEAFGVNVLTF
few	TRBV7-9	TRBJ1-1	TRBD1	TGTGCCAGCAGCTTCCGGACAGGACTCACTGAAGCTTTCTTT	CASSFRTGLTEAFF
.	TRBV5-1	TRBJ2-1	.	TGCGCCAGCAGCTTGGAACGGGCAGGGGAGGACAATGAGCAGTTCTTC	CASSLERAGEDNEQFF
.	TRBV11-2	TRBJ1-1	.	TGTGCCAGCAGCTTTCGACGGACCCCTGAAGCTTTCTTT	CASSFRRTPEAFF
.	TRBV25-1	TRBJ2-3	.	TGTGCCAGCAGTGAATGGGACGGGACAAAGTCGCCAGATACGCAGTATTTT	CASSEWDGTKSPDTQYF
.	TRBV28	TRBJ2-1	TRBD1	TGTGCCAGCAGCAAGCCCGCGGACAGGGTCAATGAGCAGTTCTTC	CASSKPADRVNEQFF
.	TRBV5-1	TRBJ2-7	.	TGCGCCAGCAGCTTGGGCCTACAAAGCTCCTACGAGCAGTACTTC	CASSLGLQSSYEQYF
medium-sized	TRBV27	TRBJ1-5	.	TGTGCCAGCAGTCCACTGAATGGCAATCAGCCCCAGCATTTT	CASSPLNGNQPQHF
few	TRBV27	TRBJ2-5	TRBD1	TGTGCCAGCAGTAACAGGGGCGGCCAAGAGACCCAGTACTTC	CASSNRGGQETQYF
.	TRBV13	TRBJ2-5	.	TGTGCCAGCAGTCCTAAGGGTTGGGAGACCCAGTACTTC	CASSPKGWETQYF
.	TRBV30	TRBJ2-5	.	TGTGCCTGGAGTGGGGGCCAGCAAGAGACCCAGTACTTC	CAWSGGQQETQYF
.	TRBV3-1/TRBV3-2	TRBJ1-4	.	TGTGCCAGCAGCCCCCGGGCCATAGGGGAAAAACTGTTTTTT	CASSPRAIGEKLFF
.	TRBV18	TRBJ1-1	.	TGTGCCAGCTCACCATCAACGACGGGGACTGAAGCTTTCTTT	CASSPSTTGTEAFF
.	TRBV6-5	TRBJ2-4	.	TGTGCCAGCAGTTCACAGAAAGCCAAAAACATTCAGTACTTC	CASSSQKAKNIQYF
.	TRBV21-1	TRBJ1-4	.	TGTGCCTCAGCATTCAGGGCAACTAATGAAAAACTGTTTTTT	CASAFRATNEKLFF
.	TRBV5-1	TRBJ2-5	.	TGCGCCAGCAGCTTTTCCGGCGTAAAAGGGTCGCGACAGTACTTC	CASSFSGVKGSRQYF
.	TRBV28	TRBJ1-4	.	TGTGCCAGCAGACCCAACAACTACTGGAGTGAAAAACTGTTTTTT	CASRPNNYWSEKLFF
once	TRBV29-1	TRBJ1-2	.	TGCAGCGTTTTGGGTGGCTATGGCTACACCTTC	CSVLGGYGYTF
.	TRBV10-2	TRBJ2-7	.	TGCGCCAGCAGTGTTTGGCAGTTTCCCTACGAGCAGTACTTC	CASSVWQFPYEQYF
.	TRBV4-1	TRBJ2-2	.	TGCGCCAGCAGCCAAGATAGGGGCGGCACCGGGGAGCTGTTTTTT	CASSQDRGGTGELFF
.	TRBV2	TRBJ1-4	.	TGTGCCAGCAGTGAAGGGGGTCAGCATAATGAAAAACTGTTTTTT	CASSEGGQHNEKLFF
.	TRBV4-3	TRBJ2-2	.	TGCGCCAGCAGCCAAGCGCCAGGCCCGACGGACACCGGGGAGCTGTTTTTT	CASSQAPGPTDTGELFF
.	TRBV9	TRBJ1-2	TRBD1	TGTGCCAGCAGCGCGGGACAGGTGCCCCATGGCTACACCTTC	CASSAGQVPHGYTF
.	TRBV11-2	TRBJ2-7	TRBD2	TGTGCCAGCAGCTTAGCCCCGGGACTAGCGGGAGGGAAGGCGGGGGAGCAGTACTTC	CASSLAPGLAGGKAGEQYF
.	TRBV4-3	TRBJ1-5	TRBD1	TGCGCCAGCAGCCCAAGACCCGGGACAGGGGATCAGCCCCAGCATTTT	CASSPRPGTGDQPQHF
.	TRBV15	TRBJ1-5	.	TGTGCCACCAGCAGTGATACAGGGTACCATCAGCCCCAGCATTTT	CATSSDTGYHQPQHF
.	TRBV27	TRBJ2-7	.	TGTGCCAGCAGTTCCCTGGCAGCCCCTTGGGAGCAGTACTTC	CASSSLAAPWEQYF
.	TRBV18	TRBJ1-1	.	TGTGCCAGCTCACCTAATCGGGGGAGTACGCGGAACACTGAAGCTTTCTTT	CASSPNRGSTRNTEAFF
.	TRBV5-1	TRBJ2-2	.	TGCGCCAGCAGCTTGGAGGGCGGGCGATTGAACACCGGGGAGCTGTTTTTT	CASSLEGGRLNTGELFF
.	TRBV3-1/TRBV3-2	TRBJ1-2	.	TGTGCCAGCAGCCAAGGGCGCCTTACCCTCTATGGCTACACCTTC	CASSQGRLTLYGYTF
.	TRBV28	TRBJ2-7	.	TGTGCCAGCAGTCCCCTTGCGACGGGTGTCGAGCAGTACTTC	CASSPLATGVEQYF
.	TRBV6-6	TRBJ1-4	TRBD1	TGTGCCAGCAGTTACTCGCGGGGACAGGGTTGGGAAAAACTGTTTTTT	CASSYSRGQGWEKLFF
.	TRBV2	TRBJ1-5	.	TGTGCCAGCAGTGAAGGCACCCATCCCCAGCATTTT	CASSEGTHPQHF
.	TRBV6-5	TRBJ2-7	TRBD2	TGTGCCAGCAGACCAGGGAGGGGAGGTAGCTACGAGCAGTACTTC	CASRPGRGGSYEQYF
.	TRBV27	TRBJ1-5	.	TGTGCCAGCAGTTCTCCTGGGTGGCCCCAGCATTTT	CASSSPGWPQHF
.	TRBV7-2	TRBJ2-3	TRBD2	TGTGCCAGCAGCTTAGCCCCCGGACTAGCAGGCACAGATACGCAGTATTTT	CASSLAPGLAGTDTQYF
.	TRBV6-5	TRBJ1-5	.	TGTGCCAGCAACCCCGGGACGTTTTCGGGGCAGCCCCAGCATTTT	CASNPGTFSGQPQHF